The present entry profiles one TCR beta chain with its context. Its specificity is unknown. This could be a read error, since a much larger clone is one nucleotide away. The source of the sample is a study of molecular identifiers for immune sequencing clone quantification. Bulk TCR libraries used previously described methods and listed TCR primers. Via MiXCR, TCRdb re-called the PCR reads, giving one row per CDR3 protein. The data show more than 550,000 distinct CDR3 sequences, with less than 30% seen just once and about 0.73% held by the top ten. General study findings and limits: Among about a million naive cells, as was reported, spiked Jurkat TCR RNA from one cell was detectable.

This CDR3 contains 14 residues. Germline CDR1 is SQVTM and CDR2 is ANQGSEA. Investigators produced naive CD8 libraries from roughly 20,000 to 1,000,000 sorted cells, drawing on 10%, 30% or 50% RNA. Source material: naive CD8+ T cells from blood, with Jurkat cell RNA spiked in. Sample subset: FACS-sorted CD8+CD4-CCR7+CD45RA+ naive T cells. The rearrangement joins TRBV29-1 to TRBJ2-7, with 11 bases matching TRBD2. This TCR was sampled from a human donor in good health. Some libraries in this study had Jurkat cell RNA spiked in. The DNA for the CDR3 is TGCAGCGTTGTTCGACTAGCGGGGTCCTACGAGCAGTGCTTC. This codes for CSVVRLAGSYEQCF.